This T cell receptor beta chain was retrieved from a study of early T cells in non-severe SARS-CoV-2 infection. This clonotype has more than one count but fewer than ten. TCRdb recomputed calls from the 5' RACE reads with MiXCR, one row per CDR3 protein. The sample has about 64,000 distinct CDR3 sequences; around 12% are singletons. Germline V gene sequence: CDR1 ENHRY, CDR2 SYGVKD. With V trimmed by 10 bases and J by 4 bases, 15 bases remained unmatched. The CDR3 has 17 amino acids. The chain carries TRBV10-3 and TRBJ2-1; 11 bases map to TRBD2. Sequencing was done on a sample of whole blood. The clonotype comes from an adult who was a healthcare worker with PCR-confirmed SARS-CoV-2 infection or an uninfected control (not recorded which). This CDR3 reads CASRASGGPNQYNEQFF. As DNA, the CDR3 is TGTGCCAGTAGGGCTAGCGGGGGGCCCAACCAATACAATGAGCAGTTCTTC.